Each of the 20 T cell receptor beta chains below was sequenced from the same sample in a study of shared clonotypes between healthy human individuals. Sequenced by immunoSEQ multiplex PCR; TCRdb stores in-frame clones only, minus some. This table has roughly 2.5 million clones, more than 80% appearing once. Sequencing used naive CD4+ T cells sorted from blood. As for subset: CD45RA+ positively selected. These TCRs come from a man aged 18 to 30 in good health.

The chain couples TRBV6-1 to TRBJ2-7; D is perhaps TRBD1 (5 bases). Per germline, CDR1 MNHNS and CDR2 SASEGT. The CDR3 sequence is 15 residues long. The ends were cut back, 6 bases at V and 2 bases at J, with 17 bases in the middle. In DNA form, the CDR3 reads TGTGCCAGCAGCCCCTCCCCGGACAACACCTACGAGCAGTACTTC. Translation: CASSPSPDNTYEQYF.

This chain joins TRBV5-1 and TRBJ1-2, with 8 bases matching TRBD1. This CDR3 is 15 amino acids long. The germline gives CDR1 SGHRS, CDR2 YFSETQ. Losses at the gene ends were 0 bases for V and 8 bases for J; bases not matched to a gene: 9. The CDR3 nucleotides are TGCGCCAGCAGCTTGGGAGACAGGGGTCCTCTGGGCTACACCTTC. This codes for CASSLGDRGPLGYTF.

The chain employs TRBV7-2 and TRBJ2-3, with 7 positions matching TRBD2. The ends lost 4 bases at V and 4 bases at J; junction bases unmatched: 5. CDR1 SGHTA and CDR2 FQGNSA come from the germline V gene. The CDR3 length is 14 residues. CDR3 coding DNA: TGTGCCAGCAGCTCCGGGACTATTTCAGATACGCAGTATTTT. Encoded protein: CASSSGTISDTQYF.

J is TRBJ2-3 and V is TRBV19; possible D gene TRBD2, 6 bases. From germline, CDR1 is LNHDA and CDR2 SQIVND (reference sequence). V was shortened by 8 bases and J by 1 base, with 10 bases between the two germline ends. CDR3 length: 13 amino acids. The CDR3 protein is CASGTGRTDTQYF. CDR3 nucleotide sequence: TGTGCCAGTGGGACTGGACGCACAGATACGCAGTATTTT.

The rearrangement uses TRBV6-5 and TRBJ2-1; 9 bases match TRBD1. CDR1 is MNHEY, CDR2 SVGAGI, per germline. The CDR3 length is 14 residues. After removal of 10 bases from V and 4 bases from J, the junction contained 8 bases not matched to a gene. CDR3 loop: CATCPGQGYNEQFF. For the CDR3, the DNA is TGTGCCACCTGCCCGGGACAGGGTTACAATGAGCAGTTCTTC.

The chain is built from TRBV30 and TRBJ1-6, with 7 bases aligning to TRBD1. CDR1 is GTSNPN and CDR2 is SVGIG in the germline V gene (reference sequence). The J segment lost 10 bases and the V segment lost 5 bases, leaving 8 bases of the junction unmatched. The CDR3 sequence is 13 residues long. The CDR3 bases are TGTGCCTGGCACAGGGGAAGGTTCTCACCCCTCCACTTT. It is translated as CAWHRGRFSPLHF.

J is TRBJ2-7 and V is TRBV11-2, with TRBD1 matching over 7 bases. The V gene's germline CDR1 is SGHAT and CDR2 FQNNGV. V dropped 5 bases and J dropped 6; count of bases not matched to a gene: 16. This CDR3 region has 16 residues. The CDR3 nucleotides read TGTGCCAGCAGCCCCTCATGGACAGGACAAGGAATCGAGCAGTACTTC. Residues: CASSPSWTGQGIEQYF. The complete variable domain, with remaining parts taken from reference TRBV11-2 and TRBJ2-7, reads EAGVAQSPRYKIIEKRQSVAFWCNPISGHATLYWYQQILGQGPKLLIQFQNNGVVDDSQLPKDRFSAERLKGVDSTLKIQPAKLEDSAVYLCASSPSWTGQGIEQYFGPGTRLTVT.

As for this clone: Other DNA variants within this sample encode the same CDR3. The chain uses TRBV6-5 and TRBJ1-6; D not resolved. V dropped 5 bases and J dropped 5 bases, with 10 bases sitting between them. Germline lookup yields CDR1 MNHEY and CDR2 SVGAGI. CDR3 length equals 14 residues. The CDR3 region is CASSRSGNNSPLHF. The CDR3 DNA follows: TGTGCCAGCAGTAGAAGCGGGAATAATTCACCCCTCCACTTT.

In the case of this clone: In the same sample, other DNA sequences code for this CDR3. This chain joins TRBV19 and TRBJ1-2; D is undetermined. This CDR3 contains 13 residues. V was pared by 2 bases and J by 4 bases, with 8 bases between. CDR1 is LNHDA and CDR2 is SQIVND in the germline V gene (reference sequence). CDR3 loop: CASSIPGAYGYTF. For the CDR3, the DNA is TGTGCCAGTAGTATACCGGGAGCCTATGGCTACACCTTC.

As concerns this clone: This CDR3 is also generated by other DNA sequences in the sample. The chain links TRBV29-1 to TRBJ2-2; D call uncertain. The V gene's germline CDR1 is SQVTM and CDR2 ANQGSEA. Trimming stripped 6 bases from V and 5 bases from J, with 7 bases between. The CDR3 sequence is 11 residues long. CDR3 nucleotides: TGCAGCGTAGCTGATACCGGGGAGCTGTTTTTT. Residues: CSVADTGELFF.

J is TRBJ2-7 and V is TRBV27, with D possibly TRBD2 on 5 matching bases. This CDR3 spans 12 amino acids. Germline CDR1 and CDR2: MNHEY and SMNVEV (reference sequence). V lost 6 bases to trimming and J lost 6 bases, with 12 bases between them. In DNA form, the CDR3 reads TGTGCCAGCAGGACCTTTGGAGGCGAGCAGTACTTC. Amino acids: CASRTFGGEQYF.

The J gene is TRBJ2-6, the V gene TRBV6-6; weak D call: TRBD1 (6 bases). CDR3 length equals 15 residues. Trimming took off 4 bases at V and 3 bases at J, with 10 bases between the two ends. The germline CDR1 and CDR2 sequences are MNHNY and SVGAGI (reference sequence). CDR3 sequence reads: CASSLGAIGANVLTF. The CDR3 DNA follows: TGTGCCAGCAGTTTGGGGGCCATTGGGGCCAACGTCCTGACTTTC.

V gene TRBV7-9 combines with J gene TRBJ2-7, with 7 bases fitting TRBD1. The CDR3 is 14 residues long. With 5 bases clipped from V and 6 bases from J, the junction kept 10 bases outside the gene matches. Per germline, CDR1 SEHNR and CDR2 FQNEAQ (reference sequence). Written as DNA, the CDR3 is TGTGCCAGCAGCCCCCATGGAGGACAGGCCGAGCAGTACTTC. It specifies CASSPHGGQAEQYF.

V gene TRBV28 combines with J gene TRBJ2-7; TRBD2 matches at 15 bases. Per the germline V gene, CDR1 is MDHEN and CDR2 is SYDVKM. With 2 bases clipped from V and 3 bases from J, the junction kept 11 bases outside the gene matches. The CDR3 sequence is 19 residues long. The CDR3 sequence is CASSLILGLAGGRDYEQYF. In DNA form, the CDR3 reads TGTGCCAGCAGTTTAATATTGGGACTAGCGGGGGGAAGAGACTACGAGCAGTACTTC.

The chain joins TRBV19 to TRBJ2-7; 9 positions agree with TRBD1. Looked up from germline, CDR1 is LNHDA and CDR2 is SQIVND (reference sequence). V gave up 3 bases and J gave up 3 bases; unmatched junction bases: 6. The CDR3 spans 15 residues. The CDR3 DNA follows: TGTGCCAGTAGTATGCCGGGACAGGGTTACTACGAGCAGTACTTC. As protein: CASSMPGQGYYEQYF.

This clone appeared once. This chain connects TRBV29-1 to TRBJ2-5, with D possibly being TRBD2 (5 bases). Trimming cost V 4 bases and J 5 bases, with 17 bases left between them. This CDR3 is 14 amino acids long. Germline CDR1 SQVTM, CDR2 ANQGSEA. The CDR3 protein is CSVGKGYSGETQYF. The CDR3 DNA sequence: TGCAGCGTTGGAAAGGGTTACTCGGGGGAGACCCAGTACTTC.

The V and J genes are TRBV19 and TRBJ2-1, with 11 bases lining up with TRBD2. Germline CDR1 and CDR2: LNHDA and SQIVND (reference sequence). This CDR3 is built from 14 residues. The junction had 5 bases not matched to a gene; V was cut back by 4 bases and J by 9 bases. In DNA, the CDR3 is TGTGCCAGTAGTAATAGCGGGGGGGCCGCTGAGCAGTTCTTC. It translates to CASSNSGGAAEQFF.

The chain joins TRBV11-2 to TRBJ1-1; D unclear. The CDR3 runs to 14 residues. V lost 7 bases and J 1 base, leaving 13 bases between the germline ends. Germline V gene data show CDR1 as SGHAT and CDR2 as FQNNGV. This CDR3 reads CASNQFRGNTEAFF. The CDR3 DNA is TGTGCCAGCAATCAATTCCGAGGGAACACTGAAGCTTTCTTT. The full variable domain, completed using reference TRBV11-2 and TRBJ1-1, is EAGVAQSPRYKIIEKRQSVAFWCNPISGHATLYWYQQILGQGPKLLIQFQNNGVVDDSQLPKDRFSAERLKGVDSTLKIQPAKLEDSAVYLCASNQFRGNTEAFFGQGTRLTVV.

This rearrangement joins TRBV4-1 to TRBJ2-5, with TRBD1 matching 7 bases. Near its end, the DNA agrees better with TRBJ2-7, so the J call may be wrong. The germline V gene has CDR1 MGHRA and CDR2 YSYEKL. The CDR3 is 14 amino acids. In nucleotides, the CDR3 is TGCGCCAGCAGCCCCATGGGGACAGCCTACGAGCAGTACTTC. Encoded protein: CASSPMGTAYEQYF.

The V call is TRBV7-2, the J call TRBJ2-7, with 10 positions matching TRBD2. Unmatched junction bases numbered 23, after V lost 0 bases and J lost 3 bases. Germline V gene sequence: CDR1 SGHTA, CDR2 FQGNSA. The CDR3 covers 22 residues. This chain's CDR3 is CASSLAPRTGRGSSGGYYEQYF. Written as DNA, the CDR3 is TGTGCCAGCAGCTTAGCTCCCAGAACAGGGAGAGGTTCTAGCGGGGGATACTACGAGCAGTACTTC.